This T cell receptor beta chain was captured in a study of identical twins. TCRdb redid the calling of the 5' RACE reads with MiXCR, one entry per CDR3 protein. The sample contains about 890,000 distinct CDR3 sequences, about 12% of which appear only once. Germline V gene lookup returns CDR1 SEHNR and CDR2 FQNEAQ (reference sequence). This CDR3 is 14 amino acids long. V lost 1 base and J 3 bases, leaving 10 bases between the germline ends. Notes on the study in general: Modeled out-of-frame TCR alpha sharing in monozygotic twins fell below observed levels. Twin pairs had excess sharing that was weaker in beta out-of-frame sequences.

This clonotype was picked up many times. What it binds is unknown. The same specimen was also included in a second study, on yellow fever vaccine responses in identical twins. That source reports: Twins reportedly had a vaccine T cell response that seemed partly convergent, partly personalized.

This receptor was taken from a young woman in good health. The sample taken for sequencing was PBMCs. The V gene is TRBV7-9, the J gene TRBJ2-7; TRBD2 is a possible D gene (6 bases). The CDR3 nucleotides are TGTGCCAGCAGCTTAGGGGGGGATCGCTACGAGCAGTACGTC. Protein sequence: CASSLGGDRYEQYV.